This T cell receptor (beta chain) was sequenced during a study of T cell changes during pregnancy in multiple sclerosis. The CDR3 spans 14 residues. Trimming cost V 3 bases and J 7 bases; bases outside gene matches: 6. The germline gives CDR1 MNHNS, CDR2 SASEGT. TCRdb's copy holds only in-frame clones and misses some; the assay was immunoSEQ multiplex PCR. The data contain 28,000 or so clones, approximately 89% of them singletons. The receptor was derived from a female donor with multiple sclerosis, enrolled in a pregnancy study. The sample in question was CD4+ T cells from peripheral blood mononuclear cells, obtained in the second trimester of pregnancy. The chain recombines TRBV6-1 with TRBJ1-5; 7 bases match TRBD1. CDR3: CASSDEGAWQPQHF. As DNA, the CDR3 is TGTGCCAGCAGTGATGAGGGGGCCTGGCAGCCCCAGCATTTT.